Listed below are T cell receptor beta chains from one sample, sequenced in a study of OX40 agonist ivuxolimab in advanced cancers. Libraries were prepared by immunoSEQ multiplex PCR; TCRdb keeps only in-frame clonotypes and omits some of them. Here the sample spans about 83,000 clones, 75% to 95% being singletons. The source was CD4+ or CD8+ T cells sorted from blood, collected in a trial of the OX40 agonist ivuxolimab. The receptors were sampled from an adult with an advanced solid tumor such as melanoma, head and neck, liver or kidney cancer. Both conserved end residues are part of each CDR3. The order of the fields is D gene, J gene, V gene, clone size, CDR3 protein, CDR3 DNA. D genes are given only for firm matches. Only part of the rows carry a size: once, few, many, or a class if the clone is expanded.

D gene: TRBD1
J gene: TRBJ1-2
V gene: TRBV15
clone size: -
CDR3 protein: CATSRPGTDKYGYTF
CDR3 DNA: TGTGCCACCAGCAGACCCGGGACAGATAAGTATGGCTACACCTTC

D gene: -
J gene: TRBJ1-2
V gene: TRBV6-5
clone size: -
CDR3 protein: CASSSHGRYYGYTF
CDR3 DNA: TGTGCCAGCAGTTCCCACGGGAGGTACTATGGCTACACCTTC

D gene: -
J gene: TRBJ2-7
V gene: TRBV6-6
clone size: -
CDR3 protein: CASSYSSSAYEQYF
CDR3 DNA: TGTGCCAGCAGTTACTCGTCCAGCGCCTACGAGCAGTACTTC

D gene: -
J gene: TRBJ2-1
V gene: TRBV11-2
clone size: once
CDR3 protein: CASRPPRHRRNEQFF
CDR3 DNA: TGTGCCAGCAGACCTCCCAGACACAGGCGCAATGAGCAGTTCTTC

D gene: -
J gene: TRBJ2-6
V gene: TRBV7-6
clone size: -
CDR3 protein: CASSLEMGHSGANVLTF
CDR3 DNA: TGTGCCAGCAGCTTAGAAATGGGCCACTCTGGGGCCAACGTCCTGACTTTC

D gene: -
J gene: TRBJ2-1
V gene: TRBV13
clone size: once
CDR3 protein: CASSLPGAYNEQFF
CDR3 DNA: TGTGCCAGCAGCTTGCCGGGGGCCTACAATGAGCAGTTCTTC

D gene: -
J gene: TRBJ1-5
V gene: TRBV28
clone size: -
CDR3 protein: CAIRTGSPSNQPQHF
CDR3 DNA: TGTGCCATCAGAACAGGGTCCCCTAGCAATCAGCCCCAGCATTTT

D gene: TRBD1
J gene: TRBJ2-1
V gene: TRBV11-3
clone size: -
CDR3 protein: CASSAPEGTGNYNEQFF
CDR3 DNA: TGTGCCAGCAGCGCACCAGAGGGGACAGGGAACTACAATGAGCAGTTCTTC

D gene: -
J gene: TRBJ2-6
V gene: TRBV5-4
clone size: -
CDR3 protein: CASSLPSMGGAGANVLTF
CDR3 DNA: TGTGCCAGCAGCTTGCCTTCAATGGGGGGAGCTGGGGCCAACGTCCTGACTTTC

D gene: TRBD1
J gene: TRBJ2-7
V gene: TRBV7-6
clone size: -
CDR3 protein: CASSLAGTGGAYEQYF
CDR3 DNA: TGTGCCAGCAGCTTAGCGGGGACAGGGGGCGCCTACGAGCAGTACTTC

D gene: -
J gene: TRBJ1-2
V gene: TRBV20-1
clone size: -
CDR3 protein: CSARWPYGYTF
CDR3 DNA: TGCAGTGCTAGGTGGCCCTATGGCTACACCTTC